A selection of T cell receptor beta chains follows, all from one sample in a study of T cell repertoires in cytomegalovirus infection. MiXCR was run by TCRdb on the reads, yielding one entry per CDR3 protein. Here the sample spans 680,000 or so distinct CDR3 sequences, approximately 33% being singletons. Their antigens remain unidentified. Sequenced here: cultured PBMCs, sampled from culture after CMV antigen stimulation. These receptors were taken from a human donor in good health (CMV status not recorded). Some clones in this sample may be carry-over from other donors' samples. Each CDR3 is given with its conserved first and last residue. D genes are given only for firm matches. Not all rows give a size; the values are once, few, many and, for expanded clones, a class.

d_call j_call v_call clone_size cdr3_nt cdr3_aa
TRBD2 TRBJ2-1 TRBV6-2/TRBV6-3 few TGTGCCAGCAGTTCACACAGGAAAGCGGGGCCTCGTGAGCAGTTCTTC CASSSHRKAGPREQFF
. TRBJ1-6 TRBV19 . TGTGCCAGTAGTATCGAGCAGGGAGATTCACCCCTCCACTTT CASSIEQGDSPLHF
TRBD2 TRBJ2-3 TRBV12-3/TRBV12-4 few TGTGCCAGCAGTTCGGGAGGAGGGATAGATACGCAGTATTTT CASSSGGGIDTQYF
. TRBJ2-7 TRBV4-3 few TGCGCCAGCAGCCAACAAGAGGCCGACGAGCAGTACTTC CASSQQEADEQYF
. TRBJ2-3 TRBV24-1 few TGTGCCACCAGCGACTACTTCGATACGGGTACGCAGTATTTT CATSDYFDTGTQYF
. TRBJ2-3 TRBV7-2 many TGTGCCAGCCTCTCGACCAACTATCAGACAGATACGCAGTATTTT CASLSTNYQTDTQYF
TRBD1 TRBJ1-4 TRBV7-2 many TGTGCCAGCAGCTCGGGACAGGGGGCAGGAAAACTGTTTTTT CASSSGQGAGKLFF
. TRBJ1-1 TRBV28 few TGTGCCAGCAGTCCCCCCGAGGCAGGGTCTACTGAAGCTTTCTTT CASSPPEAGSTEAFF
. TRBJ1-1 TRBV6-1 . TGTGCCAGCAGTGAATATCAGGACTTTACGGCTGAAGCTTTCTTT CASSEYQDFTAEAFF
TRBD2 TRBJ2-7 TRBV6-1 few TGTGCCAGCACCTCCGGTAGCGGGAGCTCCTACGAGCAGTACTTC CASTSGSGSSYEQYF
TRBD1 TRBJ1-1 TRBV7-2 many TGTGCCAGCAGCGGACGGACAGGGAGTAGCACTGAAGCTTTCTTT CASSGRTGSSTEAFF
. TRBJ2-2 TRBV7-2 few TGTGCCAGCAGCTACACCTGGGGGGAGCTGTTTTTT CASSYTWGELFF
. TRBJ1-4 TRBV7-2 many TGTGCCAGCAGCCGTCCTGCAACTAATGAAAAACTGTTTTTT CASSRPATNEKLFF
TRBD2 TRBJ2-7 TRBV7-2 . TGTGCCAGCAGCAGAAACGCGGGAGGAGTAGGCTACGAGCAGTACTTC CASSRNAGGVGYEQYF
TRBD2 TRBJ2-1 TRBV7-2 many TGTGCCAGCAGCTTACGGGGGGGGGCCCCAAATGAGCAGTTCTTC CASSLRGGAPNEQFF
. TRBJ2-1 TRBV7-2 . TGTGCCAGCAGCCCCGAGATTGGGGTACCGGGCGATGAGCAGTTCTTC CASSPEIGVPGDEQFF
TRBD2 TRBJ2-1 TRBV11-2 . TGTGCCAGCAGCTTAAGGACTAGCGGGAGCATCAATGAGCAGTTCTTC CASSLRTSGSINEQFF
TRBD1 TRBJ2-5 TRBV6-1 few TGTGCCAGCAGTGCCTACAGGGGGTACCAAGAGACCCAGTACTTC CASSAYRGYQETQYF
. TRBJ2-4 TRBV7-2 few TGTGCCAGCAGCTTGAGGGGGGGGGGGGTAGCCAAAAACATTCAGTACTTC CASSLRGGGVAKNIQYF
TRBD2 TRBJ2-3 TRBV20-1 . TGCAGTGCCCCCGGGGCGGGGGGCACAGATACGCAGTATTTT CSAPGAGGTDTQYF
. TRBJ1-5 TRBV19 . TGTGCCAGCGCGGAGTCAGGGGGCAATCAGCCCCAGCATTTT CASAESGGNQPQHF
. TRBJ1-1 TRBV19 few TGTGCCAGTAGTAGTCACGCGGGGGCTTTCTTT CASSSHAGAFF
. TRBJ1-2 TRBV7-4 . TGTGCCAGCAGCTTAGATGGGGGGTCTGGCTACACCTTC CASSLDGGSGYTF
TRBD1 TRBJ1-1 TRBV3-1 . TGTGCCAGCAGCCAAGAAACCCCCTGGACAGGGTCCACTGAAGCTTTCTTT CASSQETPWTGSTEAFF
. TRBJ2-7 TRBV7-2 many TGTGCCAGCAGCTTAAGGCCCGGACACGAGCAGTACTTC CASSLRPGHEQYF
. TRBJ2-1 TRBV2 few TGTGCCAGCAGTGCCTCGACGGGCAATGAGCAGTTCTTC CASSASTGNEQFF
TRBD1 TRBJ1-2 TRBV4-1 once TGTGCCAGCAGCCAGACAGGGGGCGAAGTGTCGTGGGGCTACACCTTC CASSQTGGEVSWGYTF
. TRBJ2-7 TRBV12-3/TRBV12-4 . TGTGCCAGCAGCCTGTCGAGGGCCGGGTCCGAGCAGTACTTC CASSLSRAGSEQYF
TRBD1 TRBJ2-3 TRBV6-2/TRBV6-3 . TGTGCCAGCAGGCGGGACAGGGGCTTCGTGGATACGCAGTATTTT CASRRDRGFVDTQYF
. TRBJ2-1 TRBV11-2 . TGTGCCAGCAGCTTCGGGTCTGGGCAGGGCGGGATTGAGCAGTTCTTC CASSFGSGQGGIEQFF
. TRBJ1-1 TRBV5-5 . TGTGCCAGCAGCTTGGGGTGGGGCAGTATGAACACTGAAGCTTTCTTT CASSLGWGSMNTEAFF
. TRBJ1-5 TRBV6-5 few TGTGCCAGCAGCGCCGGGACCGCCGGCAATCAGCCCCAGCATTTT CASSAGTAGNQPQHF
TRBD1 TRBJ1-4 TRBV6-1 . TGTGCCAGCAGGACAGGGACAGGCGAGGTCTGGACTAATGAAAAACTGTTTTTT CASRTGTGEVWTNEKLFF
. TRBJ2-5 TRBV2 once TGTGCCAGCAGTGATCCCAGTCCAGAGGCCCAGTACTTC CASSDPSPEAQYF
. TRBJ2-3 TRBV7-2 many TGTGCCAGCACCACGGGACGGGTGTTCCCAGATACGCAGTATTTT CASTTGRVFPDTQYF
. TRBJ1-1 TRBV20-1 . TGCAGTGCTAGAGGCCCAGTTGGCACTGAAGCTTTCTTT CSARGPVGTEAFF
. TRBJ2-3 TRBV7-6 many TGTGCCAGCAGCGCGAGGGGGGGGGCCAGGACTAGGTCGGACACAGATACGCAGTATTTT CASSARGGARTRSDTDTQYF
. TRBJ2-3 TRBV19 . TGTGCCAGTAGCCCGAACACGGGACTGGAACCATTTACGCAGTATTTT CASSPNTGLEPFTQYF
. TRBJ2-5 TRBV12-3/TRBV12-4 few TGTGCCAGCAGTTTCGCGCTAGTAGATGAGACCCAGTACTTC CASSFALVDETQYF
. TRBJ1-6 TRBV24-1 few TGTGCCACCAGTGAATCTTACAGGAATTCACCCCTCCACTTT CATSESYRNSPLHF
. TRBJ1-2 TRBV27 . TGTGCCAGCGGCCCCCGGGGCGACTATGGCTACACCTTC CASGPRGDYGYTF
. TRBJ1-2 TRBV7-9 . TGTGCCAGCAGCTCGACGTTAAAGGGAATTAACTATGGCTACACCTTC CASSSTLKGINYGYTF
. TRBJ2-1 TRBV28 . TGTGCCAGCAGTTCCGCGGGGGCGCGGGTTGAGCAGTTCTTC CASSSAGARVEQFF
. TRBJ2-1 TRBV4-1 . TGCGCCAGCAGCCAAGATGCCCGTCGGGGCAATGAGCAGTTCTTC CASSQDARRGNEQFF
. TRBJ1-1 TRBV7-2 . TGTGCCAGCAGCCAAACAGCGATGAACACTGAAGTTTTCTTT CASSQTAMNTEVFF
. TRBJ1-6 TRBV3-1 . TGTGCCAGCAGCCAAGTTTCCTATAATTCACCCCTCCACTTT CASSQVSYNSPLHF
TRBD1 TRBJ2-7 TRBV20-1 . TGCAGTGCCCCCCACAGGGACAGGGTGCCCTACGAGCAGTACTTC CSAPHRDRVPYEQYF
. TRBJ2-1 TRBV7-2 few TGTGCCAGCAGCTTAGCGCCGGCTAGCGAGAAGTTCTTC CASSLAPASEKFF
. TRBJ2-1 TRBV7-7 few TGTGCCAGCAGCATCGGAGAAGATTCCAATGAGCAGTTCTTC CASSIGEDSNEQFF
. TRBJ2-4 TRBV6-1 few TGTGCCAGCACACCCAGGCGACTAGCCAAAAACATTCAGTACTTC CASTPRRLAKNIQYF